The source of this T cell receptor (beta chain) is a study of monozygotic twins with inflammatory bowel disease. The length of the CDR3 is 14 residues. The V gene's germline CDR1 is DFQATT and CDR2 SNEGSKA (reference sequence). TCRdb re-called the 5' RACE reads; one entry per CDR3 protein, DNA not given. Its table lists fewer than 550,000 distinct CDR3 sequences. Sequenced input: blood. This receptor was identified in a human donor with ulcerative colitis or Crohn's disease, or a healthy co-twin of an affected twin (not recorded which). The genes are TRBV20-1 and TRBJ1-5; TCRdb picks TRBD1, but there is no DNA to check that call. This CDR3 is CSAQQGPIHQPQHF.